This TCR beta chain was observed in a study of cytomegalovirus exposure and HLA in healthy donors (dated by TCRdb to the late 2010s). Regarding the study in general: An earlier analysis of about 560 of the donors reported 250 to 300 Gb of sequence data and 95 million to 130 million unique TCR beta sequences obtained from about 179 million T cells. To predict cytomegalovirus infection status, the study combined high-throughput TCR immunosequencing, statistical association of individual TCRs with disease status, and machine learning. The genetic ancestry cluster associated with self-reported Caucasian donors included about 84% of the roughly 410 genotyped donors. Besides the first cohort of 666 subjects, a separate validation cohort made up of roughly 130 different subjects was used. A later analysis re-analyzed previously published TCR beta repertoires from 666 donors and added high-resolution HLA genotyping to study TCR occurrence patterns. In an earlier analysis of 500 to 650 of the donors, high-throughput TCR beta sequencing was used to judge whether each TCR beta V gene segment behaved as functional or pseudogenic. The study profiled the T cell repertoires of under 700 subjects by immunosequencing and related them to cytomegalovirus serostatus. Typing coverage varied by locus: about 629-640 donors for A, B, C, DRB1 and DQB1; some 520 for DQA1; 600 to 610 for DPA1; around 450 for DPB1. Roughly 5 DR-DQ haplotypes were treated as single units for association and clustering because of strong linkage in the cohort. Around 300 gigabases of sequencing data and roughly 90 million unique TCR sequences were included in an early release covering about 700 HLA-typed donors. HLA typing covered class I and class II loci at four-digit resolution. A later genetic analysis used genome-wide SNP genotypes for about 65% of the 666 donors, treating that subset as a discovery cohort. Rather than using new phenotypic data, the later analysis identified candidate immune exposures from TCR beta sequences and from how often those sequences occurred across donors. Donor age, sex, ethnicity and CMV serostatus were compiled alongside the repertoire data. Among 398 genotyped donors of the cohort, an average of 235,054 unique TCR beta nucleotide sequences were sequenced per donor, roughly 20% of them non-productive. The study aimed to test whether cataloging public T cell receptors could reveal signatures of past pathogen exposure. All discovery cohort repertoires had been generated using a single sequencing platform.

The CDR3 runs 14 amino acids, cysteine and phenylalanine included. Only the CDR3 portion is preserved as DNA: 42 bases, with reading frame beginning at the first base. V gives up 2 bases and J gives up 5 bases, and the segment between their germline ends measures 9 bases. CDR1 is given as MNHNY and CDR2 as SVGAGI, both from the germline V gene (reference sequence). Details on this clone: Its antigen is still unknown.

Results and caveats for the whole study, not just this receptor: According to a later analysis, TCR association rates differed among HLA loci, with DRB1 alleles showing the most associated TCRs and HLA-C alleles showing the fewest. In the study, some 160 TCR beta chains were listed as associated with cytomegalovirus. This cohort had only TCR beta chains sequenced, and the lack of alpha or paired-chain data limited which features could be detected. An earlier analysis of approximately 500 of the donors showed that most TCR beta V segments appeared in productive rearrangements either about 87% or about 30% of the time, which broadly matched IMGT annotations. Sequencing depth was assumed to be roughly uniform across donors in the presence/absence analyses, though that assumption may not hold. Most TCR sequences were observed very rarely across donors, whereas some public TCRs were present in many individuals. An association between a missense DCLRE1C variant and V-gene and J-gene trimming of TCR beta chains was found in a later genetic analysis and replicated in an independent cohort. Because counts were too low, 15 to 20 rarely observed V segments, including chromosome 9 orphons, were excluded from the earlier analysis of roughly 580 of the donors. Several of the top co-occurrence clusters appeared to be linked to parvovirus B19, influenza, CMV and Epstein-Barr virus, according to a later analysis. Compared with the roughly 720-donor mean, donors in an Asian-associated ancestry cluster had fewer N-insertions in productive TCRs, according to a later genetic analysis. According to a later analysis, most CMV-associated TCR beta chains appeared to be HLA-restricted, and the HLA associations seemed to be driven largely by CMV exposure. CMV serostatus was the only immune exposure information available for the cohort. The classifier was reported to diagnose cytomegalovirus status with high specificity and sensitivity in both the original and validation cohorts. In a later analysis, 16,951 TCR beta sequences were associated with specific HLA alleles at a false discovery rate of 0.05. Some IMGT-functional V segments, including TRBV6-2 and TRBV6-3, could not be told apart with the 87-base-pair reads, so those segments were excluded. A further reported finding was that TCR beta sequences accurately predicted the HLA-A and HLA-B alleles for most subjects in the first cohort. Assigning TCR associations to individual alleles was difficult when HLA alleles, especially DR and DQ, strongly co-occurred. Three of the identified cytomegalovirus-associated TCR beta chains were confirmed in vitro to be specific for cytomegalovirus antigens. Correlated functional status among segregating V segments might reflect linkage disequilibrium, but an unknown experimental factor could not be ruled out. Because some donors lacked HLA typing at each locus, the association tests relied only on the typed subset. In a later analysis, HLA-associated TCR beta chains showed more clonal expansion and lower generation probabilities than non-associated chains that were equally common. A group of highly shared sequence variants was considered likely to be a technical artifact of the sequencing pipeline. According to the authors, the approach could potentially be generalized to other disease states and immunological phenotypes.

The cohort was made up of 666 healthy bone marrow donors. At the time of sampling, all cohort members were nominally healthy, though unrecorded immune exposures were likely present. The donor was CMV seronegative and was included in the group of 352 seronegative cohort members. Every donor gave a peripheral blood sample, and the peripheral blood mononuclear cells from that sample were used for TCR beta sequencing. The Qiagen DNeasy Blood Extraction Kit was used to extract genomic DNA from the blood cell samples. Library prep was done by the immunoSEQ multiplex PCR assay. The multiplex PCR relied on a mix of 60 forward primers for TCR Vbeta segments and 13 reverse primers for TCR Jbeta segments. The CDR3 region of rearranged TCR beta genes was amplified from genomic DNA with a multiplex PCR assay. On the Illumina HiSeq System, the amplified TCR beta libraries were sequenced as 87-base-pair reads. The authors' analysis ran thus. A later analysis tallied 80 million to 95 million unique TCR beta chains across the 660 or so repertoires, and approximately 12 million of those chains were shared by two or more donors. A nearest-neighbor algorithm error-corrected the raw reads and collapsed the reads into unique sequences, merging closely related sequences to remove PCR and sequencing errors. V, D and J gene segments were assigned by aligning CDR3 sequences to IMGT reference sequences. For a sequence to be retained, a match of at least six nucleotides was required to both a V gene segment and a J gene segment. Rearrangements were classified as productive when the CDR3 lacked stop codons and remained in frame with V and J, and all other rearrangements were classified as non-productive. Following IMGT convention, CDR3 was defined as the stretch from the second conserved V-encoded cysteine to the conserved J-encoded phenylalanine. The earlier analysis of 450 to 750 of the donors excluded any sequence lacking an unambiguous match to a single V gene segment. An earlier analysis of a few hundred of the donors called V segments functional above 56.7% productive rearrangements and segregating when the between-donor standard deviation exceeded 5%. A statistical classification framework was built for diagnosing cytomegalovirus status from the catalog of TCR beta chain sequences. In a later analysis, V and J genes were assigned by comparing TCR nucleotide sequences against IMGT/GENE-DB human TR gene sequences. Using the TCRdist pipeline, a later analysis assigned CDR3 sequences along with most-parsimonious VDJ recombination scenarios. In a later analysis, each TCR beta chain was defined by its CDR3 amino acid sequence together with its V-gene family, and reads without a unique V-gene family were excluded. A later analysis removed 592 highly shared, low-generation-probability nucleotide sequences to deal with suspected cross-contamination and a sequencing artifact. In a later analysis, a clonal expansion index was calculated for each public chain from normalized within-repertoire ranks of inferred template counts. Generation probabilities in a later analysis came from a VDJ recombination model fitted to out-of-frame rearrangements, and those results were checked against IGoR. In a later analysis, TCR-TCR, TCR-HLA and TCR-CMV co-occurrence was scored with hypergeometric tests, and a repertoire-size bias correction was applied to TCR pairs. A later analysis estimated false discovery rates by permuting HLA or CMV assignments 20 times. In a later analysis, co-occurring TCRs were grouped using DBSCAN, and TCRdist sequence similarity was added for clustering within HLA-allele-positive subsets. For co-occurrence clustering, repertoires with fewer than 30,000 or more than 120,000 public chains were excluded, along with 5 or 6 repertoires with anomalous nucleotide sharing. Not all clones reach the TCRdb copy of this immuneACCESS table, which keeps in-frame sequences only. Checked studies attribute under half of the gap to unresolved V genes and leave the rest unexplained. From that table come the V and J calls and clone size; the DNA was used to work out D and trimming. The data table for this sample lists 150,000 or so clones. The ten largest account for around 2.4% of the sample.

The sample comprised PBMCs. This clonotype was obtained from a woman aged 18-30 years in good health and CMV-seronegative. This receptor chain uses TRBV6-6 and TRBJ2-2, with a weak D call of TRBD2 (5 bases match). In nucleotides, the sequence is TGTGCCAGCAGTTACATACGGGATACCGGGGAGCTGTTTTTT. Translated, this gives CASSYIRDTGELFF.